These 7 T cell receptor beta chains originate from one sample sequenced in a study of T cell responses to AZD1222 COVID-19 vaccine. Method: immunoSEQ multiplex PCR; TCRdb's copy keeps in-frame clones and lacks some. The table has tens of thousands of clones, approximately 92% seen once. Sequencing was performed on peripheral blood, taken 28 days after the second AZD1222 dose. These receptors all come from an adult who received the AZD1222 COVID-19 vaccine.

The chain recombines TRBV21-1 with TRBJ2-6; the table calls TRBD1, which could not be checked here. TRBV21-1 is a pseudogene segment. The CDR3 sequence is 17 residues long. The CDR3 loop reads CASSKWDSSSGANVLTF. CDR3 nucleotide sequence: TGTGCCAGCAGCAAATGGGACAGTAGCTCTGGGGCCAACGTCCTGACTTTC.

V is TRBV7-9 and J is TRBJ1-2; 8 nucleotides match TRBD1. Germline-derived CDR1 and CDR2 are SEHNR and FQNEAQ (reference sequence). The CDR3 totals 15 residues. The V and J ends lost 6 bases and 4 bases, in that order; junction bases with no gene match: 10. Here the CDR3 reads CASSVSGTGLYGYTF. The CDR3, as DNA: TGTGCCAGCAGTGTAAGCGGGACAGGCCTCTATGGCTACACCTTC.

This chain uses TRBV5-6 with TRBJ1-6; 9 positions agree with TRBD1. Germline assignment: CDR1 SGHDT and CDR2 YYEEEE. CDR3 size: 14 residues. Trimming cost V 4 bases and J 8 bases; bases outside gene matches: 4. CDR3 coding DNA: TGTGCCAGCAGCCGGACAGGGGATTATTCACCCCTCCACTTT. It translates to CASSRTGDYSPLHF. Drawing the rest from reference TRBV5-6 and TRBJ1-6, the complete variable domain is DAGVTQSPTHLIKTRGQQVTLRCSPKSGHDTVSWYQQALGQGPQFIFQYYEEEERQRGNFPDRFSGHQFPNYSSELNVNALLLGDSALYLCASSRTGDYSPLHFGNGTRLTVT.

The V call is TRBV27, the J call TRBJ2-5, with 7 bases identical to TRBD1. CDR3 length: 18 residues. Germline loops: CDR1 MNHEY, CDR2 SMNVEV (reference sequence). The trim removed 9 bases at V and 5 bases at J, leaving 24 bases unmatched. The CDR3 nucleotides are TGTGCCAGGGTCCGGGACAGCTTACCTGGGCGTCCTAGGGAGACCCAGTACTTC. Protein sequence: CARVRDSLPGRPRETQYF.

The sample holds a few counts of this clone. This chain joins TRBV28 and TRBJ1-5, with D uncertain. V lost 5 bases, J lost 9 bases, and 8 bases lay in between. Germline CDR1 is MDHEN and CDR2 is SYDVKM. The CDR3 has 11 amino acids. The CDR3 loop is CASSETRPQHF. CDR3 nucleotide sequence: TGTGCCAGCAGTGAGACAAGGCCCCAGCATTTT.

V usage is TRBV11-1 and J usage is TRBJ2-2, with D possibly being TRBD2 (6 bases). The CDR3 covers 14 residues. Deletions cut 2 bases from V and 3 bases from J, with 7 bases between. Germline CDR1 and CDR2: SGHAT and FQDESV (reference sequence). CDR3 in DNA: TGTGCCAGCAGCTTAACGGGAGACACCGGGGAGCTGTTTTTT. It is translated as CASSLTGDTGELFF.

The chain couples TRBV6-1 to TRBJ1-5, with D unclear. The CDR3 contains 15 residues. V lost 1 base and J lost 0, with 7 bases in between. The germline CDR1 and CDR2 sequences are MNHNS and SASEGT. DNA of the CDR3: TGTGCCAGCAGTGAAGGCACGAATAGCAATCAGCCCCAGCATTTT. As protein: CASSEGTNSNQPQHF.